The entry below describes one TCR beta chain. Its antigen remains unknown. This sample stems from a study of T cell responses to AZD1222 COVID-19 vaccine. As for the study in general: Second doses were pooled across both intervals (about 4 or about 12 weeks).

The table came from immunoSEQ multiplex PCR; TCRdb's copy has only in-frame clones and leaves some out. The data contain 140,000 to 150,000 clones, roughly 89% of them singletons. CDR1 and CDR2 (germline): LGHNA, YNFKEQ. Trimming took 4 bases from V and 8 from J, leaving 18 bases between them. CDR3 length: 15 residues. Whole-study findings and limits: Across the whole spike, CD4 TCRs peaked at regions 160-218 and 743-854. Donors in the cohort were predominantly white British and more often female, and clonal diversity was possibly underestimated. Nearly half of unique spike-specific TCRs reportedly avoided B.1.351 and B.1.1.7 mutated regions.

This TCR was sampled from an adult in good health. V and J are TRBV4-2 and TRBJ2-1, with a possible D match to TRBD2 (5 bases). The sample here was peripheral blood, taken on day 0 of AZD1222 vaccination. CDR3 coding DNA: TGTGCCAGCAGCCCGGAGGCGGGCCGGGTCGATGAGCAGTTCTTC. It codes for CASSPEAGRVDEQFF.